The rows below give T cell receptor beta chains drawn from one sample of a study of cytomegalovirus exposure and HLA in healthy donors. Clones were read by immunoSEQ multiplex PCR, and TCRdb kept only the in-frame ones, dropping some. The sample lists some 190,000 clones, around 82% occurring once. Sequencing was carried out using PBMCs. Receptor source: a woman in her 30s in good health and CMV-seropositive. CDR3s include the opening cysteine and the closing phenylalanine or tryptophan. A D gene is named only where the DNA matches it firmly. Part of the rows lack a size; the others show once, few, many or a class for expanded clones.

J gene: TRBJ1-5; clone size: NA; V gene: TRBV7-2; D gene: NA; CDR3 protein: CASSYIYQPQHF; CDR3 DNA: TGTGCCAGCAGCTATATCTATCAGCCCCAGCATTTT
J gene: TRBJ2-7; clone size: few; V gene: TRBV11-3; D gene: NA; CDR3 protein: CASRQPGSRLYEQYF; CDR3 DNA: TGTGCCAGCAGGCAGCCCGGGAGCCGTCTTTACGAGCAGTACTTC
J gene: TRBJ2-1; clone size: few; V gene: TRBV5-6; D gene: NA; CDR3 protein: CASRSGVRRNEQFF; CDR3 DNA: TGTGCCAGCAGATCAGGGGTACGTAGAAATGAGCAGTTCTTC
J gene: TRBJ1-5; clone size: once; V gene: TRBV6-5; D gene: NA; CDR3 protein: CASGQGSNQPQHF; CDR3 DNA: TGTGCCAGCGGGCAGGGGAGCAATCAGCCCCAGCATTTT
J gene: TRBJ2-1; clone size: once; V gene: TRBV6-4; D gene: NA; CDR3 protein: CASSEMGLALNEQFF; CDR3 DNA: TGTGCCAGCAGTGAAATGGGACTCGCCCTCAATGAGCAGTTCTTC
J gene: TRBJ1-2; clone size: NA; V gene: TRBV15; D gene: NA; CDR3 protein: CATSRDREDTLGGYGYTF; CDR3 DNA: TGTGCCACCAGCAGAGATCGAGAGGACACCTTAGGCGGCTATGGCTACACCTTC
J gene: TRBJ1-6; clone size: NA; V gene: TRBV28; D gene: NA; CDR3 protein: CASTRGSGPYNSPLHF; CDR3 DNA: TGTGCCAGCACCCGGGGGAGCGGTCCCTATAATTCACCCCTCCACTTT
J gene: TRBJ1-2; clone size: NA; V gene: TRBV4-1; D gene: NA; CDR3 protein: CASSQVLRGPETYGYTF; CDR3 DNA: TGCGCCAGCAGCCAAGTATTGCGGGGGCCAGAGACCTATGGCTACACCTTC
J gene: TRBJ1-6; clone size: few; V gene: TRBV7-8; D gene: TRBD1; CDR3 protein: CASTLTGQGVSPLHF; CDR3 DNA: TGTGCCAGCACCTTGACCGGTCAGGGGGTTTCACCCCTCCACTTT
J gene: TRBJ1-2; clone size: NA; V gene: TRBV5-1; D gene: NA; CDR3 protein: CASSFSAGNYGYTF; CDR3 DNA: TGCGCCAGCAGCTTTTCTGCAGGGAACTATGGCTACACCTTC
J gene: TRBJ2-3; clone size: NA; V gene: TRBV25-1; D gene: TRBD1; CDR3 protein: CASSGGQGPTDTQYF; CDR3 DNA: TGTGCCAGCAGTGGGGGACAGGGTCCCACAGATACGCAGTATTTT
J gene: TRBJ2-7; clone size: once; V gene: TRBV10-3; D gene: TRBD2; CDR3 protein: CAITTGLAGYEQYF; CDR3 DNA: TGTGCCATCACCACGGGACTAGCGGGTTACGAGCAGTACTTC
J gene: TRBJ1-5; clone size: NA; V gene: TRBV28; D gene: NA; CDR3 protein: CASSHLGVSNQPQHF; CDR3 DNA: TGTGCCAGCAGCCACTTAGGGGTAAGCAATCAGCCCCAGCATTTT
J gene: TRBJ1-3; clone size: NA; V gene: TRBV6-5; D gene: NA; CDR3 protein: CASSYGQRDLNTIYF; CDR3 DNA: TGTGCCAGCAGTTACGGTCAGAGGGATCTAAACACCATATATTTT
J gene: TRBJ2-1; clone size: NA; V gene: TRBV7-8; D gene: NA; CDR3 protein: CASSLALSTYNEQFF; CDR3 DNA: TGTGCCAGCAGCTTAGCTCTCTCTACCTACAATGAGCAGTTCTTC
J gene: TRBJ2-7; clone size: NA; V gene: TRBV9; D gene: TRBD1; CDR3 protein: CASSTGTGGNEQYF; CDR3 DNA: TGTGCCAGCAGCACCGGGACAGGGGGCAACGAGCAGTACTTC
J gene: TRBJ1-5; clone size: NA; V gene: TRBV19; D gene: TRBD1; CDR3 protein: CASTRGGTGRTGNQPQHF; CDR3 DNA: TGTGCCAGTACCCGAGGGGGGACAGGGCGGACCGGAAATCAGCCCCAGCATTTT